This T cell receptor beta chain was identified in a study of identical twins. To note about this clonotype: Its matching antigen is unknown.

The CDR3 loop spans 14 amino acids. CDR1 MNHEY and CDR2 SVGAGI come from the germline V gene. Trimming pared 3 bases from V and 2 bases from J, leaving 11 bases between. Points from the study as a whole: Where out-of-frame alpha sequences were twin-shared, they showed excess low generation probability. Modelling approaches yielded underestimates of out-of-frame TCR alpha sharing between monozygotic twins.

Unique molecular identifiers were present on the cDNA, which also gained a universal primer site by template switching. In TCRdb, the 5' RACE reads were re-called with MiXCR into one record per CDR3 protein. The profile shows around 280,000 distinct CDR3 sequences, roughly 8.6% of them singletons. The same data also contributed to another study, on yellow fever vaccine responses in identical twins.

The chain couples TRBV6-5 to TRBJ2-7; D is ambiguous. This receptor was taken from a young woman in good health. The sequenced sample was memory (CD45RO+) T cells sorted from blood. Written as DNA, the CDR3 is TGTGCCAGCAGTTATGGGCCTGAAGCCTACGAGCAGTACGTC. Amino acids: CASSYGPEAYEQYV.